This TCR beta chain was obtained from a study of blood T cell repertoires in COVID-19. Study-level background: T cells, B-cell-depleted T cells, or PBMCs supplied cDNA or gDNA.

Germline lookup yields CDR1 SGHTS and CDR2 YDEGEE. The V gene lost 1 base and the J gene lost 5 bases, with 9 bases spanning the gap. CDR3 length: 13 amino acids. The table came from immunoSEQ multiplex PCR; TCRdb's copy has only in-frame clones and leaves some out. This sample has tens of thousands of clones, with approximately 84% found just once. This clonotype was obtained from an elderly man with active COVID-19. The rearrangement joins TRBV5-8 to TRBJ2-5, with D unclear. The sequencing input was peripheral blood. The CDR3 coding sequence is TGTGCCAGCAGCTTGAAAACCGGGGAGACCCAGTACTTC. It codes for CASSLKTGETQYF.